This TCR beta chain was documented in a study of blood T cell repertoires in COVID-19 (dated by TCRdb to about 2020). For the study in its entirety: Samples covering the acute and convalescent phases of COVID-19 were provided by collaborators in the United States, Italy and Spain. The repertoires were released in a freely available public database meant as a resource for research on the immune response to SARS-CoV-2. Deeply sampled blood TCRbeta repertoires from subjects exposed to, actively infected with, or recovered from COVID-19 were included in the dataset. Where HLA class I and class II types were available, the types were taken from metadata supplied by the sample provider, not from assay-based typing. The prospective study material was composed of cDNA or gDNA derived from T cells, B-cell-depleted T cells, or PBMCs. Samples came from the ongoing ImmuneRACE study (first 160 participants) plus 1,254 subjects from 6 global collaborators. The sample metadata nearly always contained a de-identified subject ID, COVID-19 status, age in years and sex. On the study overall, not on this receptor specifically: The quantity of clinical and demographic metadata differed by source and by participant and was supplied without curation.

Collaborating institutions collected whole blood in K2EDTA tubes following their own protocols. For TCRbeta analysis, collaborators shipped samples as frozen whole blood, isolated PBMCs, or DNA extracted from either of those sample types. To note about this clone: What antigen it recognizes has not been identified. It has no much larger one-base neighbor in the sample; base qualities were not kept.

The immunoSEQ Assay, a bias-controlled multiplex PCR, was used to amplify TCRbeta CDR3 regions from genomic DNA. On the authors' methods: The number of nucleated cells in each sample was estimated from the amplification of reference gene primers within the assay. To quantify the absolute abundance of each unique TCRbeta CDR3 rearrangement, sequence reads were collapsed and filtered. For each sample, productive Simpson clonality was calculated as the square root of Simpson's diversity index over productive rearrangements. This immuneACCESS table, as held by TCRdb, lists in-frame sequences with V and J called but not all clones. Of the missing ones, under half trace to an unresolved V gene in checked studies; the others have no known cause. V and J calls and clone size follow that table, whereas D and trimming were derived from the DNA. This sample has just over 150,000 clones in its table, and 80% to 90% of those were observed once. Jointly, the top ten make up about 8.9% of the sample.

Germline trimming: 2 bases from V, 4 bases from J; junction bases outside gene matches: 8. The germline V gene encodes CDR1 SGHNT and CDR2 YYREEE (reference sequence). The CDR3 spans 15 residues, from the cysteine through the phenylalanine. The DNA shown is the 45-base CDR3, in frame from base 1. Sequencing was done on a sample of peripheral blood. In this chain, TRBV5-4 is recombined with TRBJ2-7; 8 middle bases align to TRBD2. The sequence was collected from a woman between 50 and 59 years old with acute or convalescent COVID-19. The CDR3 amino acid sequence is: CASSFSGTRGYEQYF. Here is the DNA: TGTGCCAGCAGCTTTTCCGGGACTAGAGGGTACGAGCAGTACTTC. The full variable domain, with segments outside the CDR3 supplied by the reference TRBV5-4 and TRBJ2-7 proteins, appears as ETGVTQSPTHLIKTRGQQVTLRCSSQSGHNTVSWYQQALGQGPQFIFQYYREEENGRGNFPPRFSGLQFPNYSSELNVNALELDDSALYLCASSFSGTRGYEQYFGPGTRLTVT.